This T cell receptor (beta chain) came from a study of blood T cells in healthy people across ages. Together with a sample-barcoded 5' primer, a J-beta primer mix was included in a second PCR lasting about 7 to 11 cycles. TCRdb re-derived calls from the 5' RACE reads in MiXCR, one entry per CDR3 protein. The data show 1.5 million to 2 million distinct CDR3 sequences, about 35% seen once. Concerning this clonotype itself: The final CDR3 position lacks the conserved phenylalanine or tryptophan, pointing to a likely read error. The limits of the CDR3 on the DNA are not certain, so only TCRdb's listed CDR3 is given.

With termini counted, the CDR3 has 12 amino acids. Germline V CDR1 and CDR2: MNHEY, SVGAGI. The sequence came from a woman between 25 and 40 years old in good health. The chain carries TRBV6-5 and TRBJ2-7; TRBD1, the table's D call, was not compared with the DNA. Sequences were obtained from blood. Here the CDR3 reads CASSSGPYEQYI.